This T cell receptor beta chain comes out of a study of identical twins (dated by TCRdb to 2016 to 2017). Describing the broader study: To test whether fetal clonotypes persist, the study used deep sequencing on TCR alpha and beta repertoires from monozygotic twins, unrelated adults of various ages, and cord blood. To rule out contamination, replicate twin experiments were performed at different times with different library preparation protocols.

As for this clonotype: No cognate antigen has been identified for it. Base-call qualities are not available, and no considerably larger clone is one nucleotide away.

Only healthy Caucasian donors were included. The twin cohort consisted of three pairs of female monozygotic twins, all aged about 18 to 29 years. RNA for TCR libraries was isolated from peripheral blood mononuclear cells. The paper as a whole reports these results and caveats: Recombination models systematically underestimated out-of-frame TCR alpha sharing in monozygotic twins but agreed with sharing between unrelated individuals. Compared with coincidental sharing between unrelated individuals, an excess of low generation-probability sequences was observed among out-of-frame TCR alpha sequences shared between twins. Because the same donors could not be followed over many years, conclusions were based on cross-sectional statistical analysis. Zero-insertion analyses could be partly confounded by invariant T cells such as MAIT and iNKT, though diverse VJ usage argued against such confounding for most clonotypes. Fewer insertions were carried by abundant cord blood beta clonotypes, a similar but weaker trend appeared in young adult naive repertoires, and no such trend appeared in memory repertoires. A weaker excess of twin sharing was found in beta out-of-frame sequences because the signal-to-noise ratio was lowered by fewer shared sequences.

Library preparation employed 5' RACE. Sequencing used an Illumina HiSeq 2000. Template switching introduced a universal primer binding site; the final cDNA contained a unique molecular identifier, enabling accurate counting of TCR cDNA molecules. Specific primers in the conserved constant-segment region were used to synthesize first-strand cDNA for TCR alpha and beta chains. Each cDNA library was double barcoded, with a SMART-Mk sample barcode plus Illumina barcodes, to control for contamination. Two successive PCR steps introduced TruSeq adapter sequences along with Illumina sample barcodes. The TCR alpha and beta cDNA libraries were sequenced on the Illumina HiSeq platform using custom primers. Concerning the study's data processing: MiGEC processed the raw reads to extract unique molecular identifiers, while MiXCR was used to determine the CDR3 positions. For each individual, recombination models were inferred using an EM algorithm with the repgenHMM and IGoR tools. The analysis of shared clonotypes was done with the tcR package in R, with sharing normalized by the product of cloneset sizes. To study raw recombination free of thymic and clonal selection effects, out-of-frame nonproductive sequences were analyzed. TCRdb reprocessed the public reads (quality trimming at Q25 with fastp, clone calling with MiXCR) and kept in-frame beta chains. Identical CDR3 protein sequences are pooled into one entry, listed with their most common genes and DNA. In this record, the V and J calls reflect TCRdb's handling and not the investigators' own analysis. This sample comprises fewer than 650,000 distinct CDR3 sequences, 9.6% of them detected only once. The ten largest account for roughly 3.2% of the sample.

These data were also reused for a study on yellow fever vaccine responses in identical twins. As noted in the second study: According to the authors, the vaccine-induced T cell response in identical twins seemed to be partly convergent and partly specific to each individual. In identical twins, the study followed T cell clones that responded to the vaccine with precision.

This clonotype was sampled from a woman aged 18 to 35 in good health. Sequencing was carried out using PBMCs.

The DNA sequence reads TGTGCCAGCAGTGCGGGGGCCCTATACAATGAGCAGTTCTTC. It specifies CASSAGALYNEQFF. Recombination joined TRBV2 with TRBJ2-1, with the D call perhaps TRBD1 or TRBD2, as 6 bases match in each case. CDR1 is given as SNHLY and CDR2 as FYNNEI, both from the germline V gene. The CDR3 numbers 14 residues from cysteine through phenylalanine. Just the 42-base CDR3 DNA is kept, in frame starting at base 1. Between the V and J ends, shortened by 4 bases and 4 bases respectively, the junction contains 11 bases. Here the CDR3 is joined to the reference TRBV2 and TRBJ2-1 genes, and the full variable domain is: EPEVTQTPSHQVTQMGQEVILRCVPISNHLYFYWYRQILGQKVEFLVSFYNNEISEKSEIFDDQFSVERPDGSNFTLKIRSTKLEDSAMYFCASSAGALYNEQFFGPGTRLTVL.